The 32 T cell receptor beta chains in this list originate from one sample, sequenced in a study of blood T cell repertoires in COVID-19. The protocol was immunoSEQ multiplex PCR, while the TCRdb copy is restricted to in-frame clones and leaves out a portion. The table has 60,000 to 95,000 clones, 90% to 95% seen once. Sequencing used peripheral blood. The receptors were gathered from a human donor in a cohort sampled during active COVID-19.

The CDR3 coding sequence is TGTGCCACCAGCACTCAAGATAGGGGTACGCAGTATTTT. This encodes CATSTQDRGTQYF. The chain joins TRBV15 to TRBJ2-3, with TRBD1 as a possible D gene (5 bases). This CDR3 has 13 amino acids. The V gene's germline CDR1 is LNHNV and CDR2 YYDKDF (reference sequence). V dropped 4 bases and J dropped 8 bases, with 13 bases sitting between them.

The chain couples TRBV5-1 to TRBJ2-3; the D gene is possibly TRBD1 (5 bases). Germline lookup yields CDR1 SGHRS and CDR2 YFSETQ. Trimming stripped 4 bases from V and 3 bases from J, with 21 bases between. The CDR3 covers 17 residues. This chain's CDR3 is CASSPGYVRQRTDTQYF. For the CDR3, the DNA is TGCGCCAGCAGCCCTGGATACGTCCGACAGCGAACAGATACGCAGTATTTT.

This clone showed up just once. The rearrangement uses TRBV29-1 and TRBJ2-3; TRBD2 matches at 7 bases. Germline assignment: CDR1 SQVTM and CDR2 ANQGSEA. CDR3 size: 14 residues. The V segment lost 7 bases and the J segment 4 bases; nucleotides outside the gene matches: 11. The CDR3 DNA is TGCAGCGGCACCGGACTAGACTCCTCAGATACGCAGTATTTT. Protein product: CSGTGLDSSDTQYF.

CDR3 sequence (DNA): TGTGCCATCGGAGACAGTACCCTTAATTCACCCCTCCACTTT. This translates into CAIGDSTLNSPLHF. J is TRBJ1-6 and V is TRBV10-3; D perhaps matches TRBD1 (5 bases). CDR1 ENHRY and CDR2 SYGVKD come from the germline V gene. V was pared by 8 bases and J by 6 bases, with 14 bases between. This CDR3 has 14 amino acids.

The genes are TRBV4-1 and TRBJ1-1; D is possibly TRBD1 (6 bases). Germline V gives CDR1 MGHRA, CDR2 YSYEKL. The CDR3 totals 15 residues. V dropped 2 bases and J dropped 3 bases, with 13 bases sitting between them. CDR3 sequence: CASSQFGGGDTEAFF. CDR3 DNA: TGCGCCAGCAGCCAATTTGGAGGGGGGGACACTGAAGCTTTCTTT.

The chain recombines TRBV18 with TRBJ1-5, with D hard to call. Germline V gene data show CDR1 as KGHSH and CDR2 as LQKENI. The CDR3 extends over 17 amino acids. V was pared by 6 bases and J by 4 bases, with 22 bases between. CDR3 protein: CASSLAARPLGNQPQHF. CDR3 nucleotide sequence: TGTGCCAGCTCCCTGGCGGCAAGACCACTCGGAAATCAGCCCCAGCATTTT.

This chain connects TRBV30 to TRBJ1-1; D gene ambiguous. Germline CDR1 is GTSNPN and CDR2 is SVGIG (reference sequence). Trimming took 3 bases from V and 5 from J, leaving 16 bases between them. The CDR3 spans 14 residues. This CDR3 is CAWRLDGRRTEAFF. In nucleotides, the CDR3 is TGTGCCTGGAGGCTCGACGGGAGGAGAACTGAAGCTTTCTTT.

This clone has just one count. CDR3 coding DNA: TGTGCCAGCAGCTTACGGAGGGGCCAGGGACCAGAAGGTGGCTACACCTTC. Protein product: CASSLRRGQGPEGGYTF. The chain is built from TRBV7-2 and TRBJ1-2; D is possibly TRBD1 (5 bases). V gave up 2 bases and J gave up 7 bases, with 23 bases separating them. This CDR3 region has 17 residues. Germline V lookup: CDR1 SGHTA, CDR2 FQGNSA. The full variable domain, completed using reference TRBV7-2 and TRBJ1-2, is GAGVSQSPSNKVTEKGKDVELRCDPISGHTALYWYRQSLGQGLEFLIYFQGNSAPDKSGLPSDRFSAERTGGSVSTLTIQRTQQEDSAVYLCASSLRRGQGPEGGYTFGSGTRLTVV.

V is TRBV30 and J is TRBJ1-1; tentative D call: TRBD1 (5 bases). Germline V gene lookup returns CDR1 GTSNPN and CDR2 SVGIG (reference sequence). V was cut by 5 bases and J by 3 bases, with 10 bases left in between. The CDR3 totals 12 residues. CDR3 region: CAWGIQDTEAFF. The CDR3 region has the DNA TGTGCCTGGGGAATACAGGACACTGAAGCTTTCTTT. The full variable domain, its missing parts supplied by reference TRBV30 and TRBJ1-1, is SQTIHQWPATLVQPVGSPLSLECTVEGTSNPNLYWYRQAAGRGLQLLFYSVGIGQISSEVPQNLSASRPQDRQFILSSKKLLLSDSGFYLCAWGIQDTEAFFGQGTRLTVV.

J is TRBJ2-5 and V is TRBV29-1, with D tentatively TRBD2 (5 bases). From germline, CDR1 is SQVTM and CDR2 ANQGSEA. The CDR3 has 14 amino acids. The ends were cut back, 4 bases at V and 4 bases at J, with 16 bases in the middle. The CDR3 nucleotides are TGCAGCGTTGTTGGGGTCGAGGGCCCAGAGACCCAGTACTTC. It is translated as CSVVGVEGPETQYF.

The chain carries TRBV27 and TRBJ2-1; 9 nucleotides match TRBD2. The CDR3 is 14 amino acids. Unmatched junction bases numbered 4, after V lost 6 bases and J lost 4 bases. Germline loops: CDR1 MNHEY, CDR2 SMNVEV (reference sequence). The CDR3 bases are TGTGCCAGCAGCGCAAGCGGGGGGTACAATGAGCAGTTCTTC. Amino acid sequence: CASSASGGYNEQFF.

This clone has just a few counts. V gene TRBV5-1 combines with J gene TRBJ1-5; D is ambiguous. The CDR3 is 17 amino acids. Germline V gives CDR1 SGHRS, CDR2 YFSETQ. V lost 3 bases to trimming and J lost 0 bases, with 16 bases between them. Here the CDR3 DNA reads TGCGCCAGCAGCTCGGAACCCCTGGGGAGTAGCAATCAGCCCCAGCATTTT. Its translation: CASSSEPLGSSNQPQHF.

This CDR3 is CSVEGTGEEGYGYTF. The CDR3 DNA reads TGCAGCGTTGAAGGCACAGGGGAGGAGGGATATGGCTACACCTTC. The rearrangement joins TRBV29-1 to TRBJ1-2; TRBD1 matches at 7 bases. V trimming: 1 base; J trimming: 5 bases; junction bases outside the gene matches: 10. This CDR3 is 15 amino acids long. The germline gives CDR1 SQVTM, CDR2 ANQGSEA.

The chain joins TRBV11-2 to TRBJ1-2, with D perhaps matching TRBD1 (5 bases). The CDR3 spans 14 residues. Germline CDR1 SGHAT, CDR2 FQNNGV. Trimming stripped 3 bases from V and 2 bases from J, with 10 bases between. Here the CDR3 reads CASSFREGNYGYTF. In DNA form, the CDR3 reads TGTGCCAGCAGCTTCAGGGAGGGAAACTATGGCTACACCTTC.

A single count supports this clone. The junction does not match germline at one end; this may be a read error. The V call is TRBV18, the J call TRBJ1-6; 7 nucleotides line up with TRBD1. Germline assignment: CDR1 KGHSH and CDR2 LQKENI. CDR3 length: 14 amino acids. The CDR3 nucleotides read TGTGCCAGCTCAGCAACAGGGGTAAATTCACCCCCCCACTTT. This codes for CASSATGVNSPPHF.

The V gene is TRBV3-1 (or the pseudogene TRBV3-2), the J gene TRBJ2-5; 9 bases are shared with TRBD2. This CDR3 contains 16 residues. The J segment lost 5 bases and the V segment lost 5 bases, leaving 12 bases of the junction unmatched. Germline CDR1 LGHDT, CDR2 YNNKEL (reference sequence). CDR3 nucleotide sequence: TGTGCCAGCAGCTCTTTCTGGCGGGGGGGCCGGGAGACCCAGTACTTC. Amino acid sequence: CASSSFWRGGRETQYF.

This chain joins TRBV9 and TRBJ2-2; D remains unclear. V lost 0 bases, J lost 7 bases, and 7 bases lay in between. The CDR3 consists of 13 residues. Germline CDR1 reads SGDLS; CDR2 reads YYNGEE. This CDR3 reads CASSVDLRGELFF. The CDR3 DNA follows: TGTGCCAGCAGCGTAGATCTTCGCGGGGAGCTGTTTTTT.

The rearrangement links TRBV9 to TRBJ2-3, with a weak D call TRBD2 (6 bases). With 1 base removed from V and 2 bases from J, the gap between germline ends came to 11 bases. The germline V gene has CDR1 SGDLS and CDR2 YYNGEE. The CDR3 totals 15 residues. This CDR3 is CASSVSAGSTDTQYF. The CDR3 DNA reads TGTGCCAGCAGCGTATCGGCGGGGTCCACAGATACGCAGTATTTT.

The chain couples TRBV12-3 or TRBV12-4 to TRBJ2-7; the D gene is possibly TRBD1 (6 bases). The CDR3 contains 13 residues. Trimming shortened V by 2 bases and J by 4 bases, and 9 bases separated the two germline ends. The CDR3 is CASSLPGHYEQYF. In nucleotides, the CDR3 is TGTGCCAGCAGTTTACCGGGACATTACGAGCAGTACTTC.

This chain uses TRBV7-2 with TRBJ1-2; a weak D match, TRBD1 (5 bases). The germline V gene has CDR1 SGHTA and CDR2 FQGNSA. The V end was cut by 4 bases, the J end by 6 bases, with 24 bases between. The CDR3 extends over 17 amino acids. CDR3 protein: CASSSNRWARVHHGYTF. The CDR3 nucleotides are TGTGCCAGCAGCTCAAACCGCTGGGCCAGGGTTCATCATGGCTACACCTTC.

The chain links TRBV4-1 to TRBJ2-3; 7 bases align to TRBD1. Germline CDR1 reads MGHRA; CDR2 reads YSYEKL. V dropped 4 bases and J dropped 6; count of bases not matched to a gene: 13. This CDR3 region has 16 residues. CDR3 nucleotide sequence: TGCGCCAGCAGCCGCCTGCTGGGACAGATCCCGGATACGCAGTATTTT. It codes for CASSRLLGQIPDTQYF.

The genes are TRBV9 and TRBJ1-6; TRBD1 is a possible D gene (6 bases). This CDR3 spans 14 amino acids. Germline values: CDR1 SGDLS, CDR2 YYNGEE. The V and J ends lost 4 bases and 6 bases respectively, with 11 bases between them. The CDR3 DNA reads as TGTGCCAGCAGCTCAGGGGATAGTAATTCACCCCTCCACTTT. Translating it yields CASSSGDSNSPLHF.

The rearrangement links TRBV5-8 to TRBJ2-5; D perhaps matches TRBD2 (5 bases). This CDR3 has 15 residues. Trimming cost V 3 bases and J 2 bases, with 14 bases left between them. CDR1 is SGHTS, CDR2 YDEGEE, per germline. The CDR3 DNA reads as TGTGCCAGCAGCTCGCACAGTACGGGGCAAGAGACCCAGTACTTC. Its translation is CASSSHSTGQETQYF.

The chain recombines TRBV30 with TRBJ1-1, with 10 bases lining up with TRBD1. Germline V gene sequence: CDR1 GTSNPN, CDR2 SVGIG (reference sequence). V gave up 5 bases and J gave up 3 bases; unmatched junction bases: 0. The CDR3 is 12 residues long. CDR3 region: CAWDRGHTEAFF. DNA for the CDR3: TGTGCCTGGGACAGGGGGCACACTGAAGCTTTCTTT.

V usage is TRBV2 and J usage is TRBJ1-2; TRBD1 might be the D (5 bases). This CDR3 is built from 13 residues. Trimming took 5 bases from V and 5 from J, leaving 12 bases between them. From germline, CDR1 is SNHLY and CDR2 FYNNEI. The DNA of the CDR3 is TGTGCCAGCAGTAGCACAGGTATTTATGGCTACACCTTC. Its translation: CASSSTGIYGYTF. The full variable domain, its missing parts supplied by reference TRBV2 and TRBJ1-2, is EPEVTQTPSHQVTQMGQEVILRCVPISNHLYFYWYRQILGQKVEFLVSFYNNEISEKSEIFDDQFSVERPDGSNFTLKIRSTKLEDSAMYFCASSSTGIYGYTFGSGTRLTVV.

This chain links TRBV7-8 with TRBJ2-1, with a possible D match to TRBD1 (6 bases). The CDR3 length is 15 residues. Germline CDR1 and CDR2: SGHVS and FQNEAQ. V shed 1 base and J shed 7 bases, with 14 bases lying between them. For the CDR3, the DNA is TGTGCCAGCAGCTTAGGGCCCCACAGGGATAATGAGCAGTTCTTC. It translates to CASSLGPHRDNEQFF.

For the CDR3, the DNA is TGTGCCAGCAGCTTAGGGCAGGGAAACGAGCAGTACTTC. It encodes CASSLGQGNEQYF. The gene calls are TRBV7-9 and TRBJ2-7, with D tentatively TRBD1 (5 bases). Germline V gives CDR1 SEHNR, CDR2 FQNEAQ (reference sequence). V gave up 1 base and J gave up 5 bases, with 9 bases separating them. CDR3 length: 13 amino acids.

The chain has TRBV5-1 and TRBJ2-7, with a weak D call TRBD1 (6 bases). V gave up 3 bases and J gave up 5 bases, with 18 bases separating them. Germline CDR1 is SGHRS and CDR2 is YFSETQ. This CDR3 is built from 15 residues. The CDR3 protein is CASSSQGPPTNEQYF. CDR3 DNA sequence: TGCGCCAGCAGCTCTCAGGGGCCCCCAACAAACGAGCAGTACTTC.

The chain joins TRBV6-5 to TRBJ1-1; 12 positions match TRBD1. This CDR3 contains 16 residues. The germline CDR1 and CDR2 sequences are MNHEY and SVGAGI. With V trimmed by 0 bases and J by 5 bases, 4 bases remained unmatched. CDR3 sequence reads: CASSYSGTGGGTEAFF. CDR3 nucleotides: TGTGCCAGCAGTTACTCTGGGACAGGGGGCGGAACTGAAGCTTTCTTT.

The rearrangement uses TRBV5-1 and TRBJ2-3, with 8 positions matching TRBD2. This CDR3 has 14 amino acids. Germline lookup yields CDR1 SGHRS and CDR2 YFSETQ. Germline trimming cut 5 bases from V and 4 bases from J; bases unmatched to any gene: 6. CDR3 amino acids: CASSGAGVSDTQYF. The CDR3 DNA sequence: TGCGCCAGCAGTGGAGCGGGGGTATCAGATACGCAGTATTTT.

The chain employs TRBV11-2 and TRBJ2-6; TRBD1 might be the D (7 bases). The ends were cut back, 4 bases at V and 4 bases at J, with 17 bases in the middle. The CDR3 is 17 amino acids. Germline V gene data show CDR1 as SGHAT and CDR2 as FQNNGV. CDR3: CASSSGATGSGANVLTF. In DNA, the CDR3 is TGTGCCAGCAGCTCGGGGGCGACAGGGTCCGGGGCCAACGTCCTGACTTTC.

The chain has TRBV7-2 and TRBJ1-1; D unclear. Trimming took 2 bases from V and 5 from J, leaving 15 bases between them. The V gene's germline CDR1 is SGHTA and CDR2 FQGNSA. This CDR3 has 15 residues. CDR3 bases: TGTGCCAGCAGCTTATCTCGCCTAATGTGGACTGAAGCTTTCTTT. Its translation is CASSLSRLMWTEAFF.